The source of this T cell receptor beta chain is a study of monozygotic twins with cystic fibrosis. Broader study findings: Median Simpson clonality of roughly 0.0093 suggested naive T cells predominated.

This clone is classed as large (0.1 to 1%). What it binds is not known. V was clipped by 1 base and J by 1 base, with 19 bases between them. Germline assignment: CDR1 MGHRA and CDR2 YSYEKL. The CDR3 totals 18 residues. Profiling relied on immunoSEQ multiplex PCR, and the TCRdb table lists in-frame clones only, not all of them. The sample has 30,000 or so clones, roughly 90% seen once; the top ten hold roughly 0.9%. The sample was blood. The chain uses TRBV4-1 and TRBJ1-1, with a possible D match to TRBD1 (5 bases). The source is a girl aged 2-15 years with cystic fibrosis. The DNA for the CDR3 is TGCGCCAGCAGCCAAGTCCACCAAGTCGTAGGGGAGAACACTGAAGCTTTCTTT. Its protein product is CASSQVHQVVGENTEAFF.